What follows is one TCR beta chain and its context. Antigen: not known. These data belong to a study of CD8+ T cells in alopecia areata. Points from the study as a whole: Lesional scalp, especially alopecia totalis/universalis, showed higher clonality than normal scalp.

In germline, CDR1 is LNHNV, CDR2 YYDKDF (reference sequence). This CDR3 region has 14 residues. The V gene lost 1 base and the J gene lost 6 bases, with 10 bases spanning the gap. It was cDNA, reverse transcribed from extracted RNA, that served as the sequencing template. Some clones are missing from TCRdb's copy, which holds only in-frame ones; the method was immunoSEQ multiplex PCR. Among about 100,000 clones, 55% to 70% were seen once, and the ten largest hold 20% to 30%. Sequencing was performed on NKG2D-low CD8+ T cells sorted from blood. This chain links TRBV15 with TRBJ1-5; no clear D gene. This sequence was found in a human donor with alopecia areata. CDR3 sequence (DNA): TGTGCCACCAGCAGAGGGGGAGTTAGTCAGCCCCAGCATTTT. It specifies CATSRGGVSQPQHF.